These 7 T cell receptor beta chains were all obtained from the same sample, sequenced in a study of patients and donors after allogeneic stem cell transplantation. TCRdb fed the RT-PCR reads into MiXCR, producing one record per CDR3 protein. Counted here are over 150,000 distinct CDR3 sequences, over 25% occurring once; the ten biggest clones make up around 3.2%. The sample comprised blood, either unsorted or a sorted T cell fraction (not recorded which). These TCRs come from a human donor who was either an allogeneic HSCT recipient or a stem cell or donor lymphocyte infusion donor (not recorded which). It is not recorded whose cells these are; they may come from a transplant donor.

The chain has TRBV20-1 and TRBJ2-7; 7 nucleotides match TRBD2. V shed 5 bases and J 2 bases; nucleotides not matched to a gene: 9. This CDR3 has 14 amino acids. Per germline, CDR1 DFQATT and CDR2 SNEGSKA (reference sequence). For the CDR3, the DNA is TGCAGTGCTTTCTCGGCTAGCGGTACCTACGAGCAGTACTTC. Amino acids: CSAFSASGTYEQYF.

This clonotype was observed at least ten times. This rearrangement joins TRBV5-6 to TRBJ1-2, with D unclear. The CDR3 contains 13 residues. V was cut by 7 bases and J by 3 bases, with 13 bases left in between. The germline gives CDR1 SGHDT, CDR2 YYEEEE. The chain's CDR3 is CASRTVGDYGYTF. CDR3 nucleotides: TGTGCCAGCCGGACGGTCGGCGACTATGGCTACACCTTC.

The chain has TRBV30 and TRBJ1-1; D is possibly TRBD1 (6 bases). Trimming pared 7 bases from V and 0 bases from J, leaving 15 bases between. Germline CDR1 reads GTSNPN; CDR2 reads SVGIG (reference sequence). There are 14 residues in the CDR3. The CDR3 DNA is TGTGCCTTGTACAGGGCTCCCCTGAACACTGAAGCTTTCTTT. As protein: CALYRAPLNTEAFF.

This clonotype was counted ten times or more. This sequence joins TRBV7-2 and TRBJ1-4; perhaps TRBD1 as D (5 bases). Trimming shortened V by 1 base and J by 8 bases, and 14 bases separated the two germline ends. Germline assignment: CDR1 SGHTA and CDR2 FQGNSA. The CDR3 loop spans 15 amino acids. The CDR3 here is CASSLGGARPEKLFF. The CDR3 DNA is TGTGCCAGCAGCTTAGGAGGGGCGCGGCCCGAAAAACTGTTTTTT.

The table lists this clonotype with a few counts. The CDR3: CASSFEGFMYEQYF. DNA for the CDR3: TGTGCCAGCAGCTTCGAGGGTTTTATGTACGAGCAGTACTTC. The chain uses TRBV7-9 and TRBJ2-7, with a possible D match to TRBD2 (5 bases). The V gene lost 3 bases and the J gene lost 4 bases, with 13 bases spanning the gap. Per germline, CDR1 SEHNR and CDR2 FQNEAQ (reference sequence). The CDR3 has 14 residues.

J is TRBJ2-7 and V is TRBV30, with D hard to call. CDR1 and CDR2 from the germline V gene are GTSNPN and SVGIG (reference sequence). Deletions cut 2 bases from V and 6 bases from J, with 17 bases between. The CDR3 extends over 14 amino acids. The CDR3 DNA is TGTGCCTGGAGTCCCTCAAGTACAGCTGGCGAGCAGTACTTC. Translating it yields CAWSPSSTAGEQYF.

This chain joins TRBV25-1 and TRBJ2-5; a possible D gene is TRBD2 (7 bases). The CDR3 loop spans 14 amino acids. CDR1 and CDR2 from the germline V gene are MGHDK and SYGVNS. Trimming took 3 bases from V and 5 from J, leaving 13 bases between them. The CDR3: CASSEGGLVETQYF. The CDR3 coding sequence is TGTGCCAGCAGTGAGGGGGGGCTGGTCGAGACCCAGTACTTC.